This T cell receptor beta chain was profiled in a study of shared clonotypes between healthy human individuals. This CDR3 spans 19 amino acids. Trimming removed 6 bases from V and 0 bases from J; junction bases left unmatched: 13. Germline CDR1 MNHGY, CDR2 SVAAGI. The run depth of the assay was deep. Assay: immunoSEQ multiplex PCR; the TCRdb copy retains only in-frame clones and omits some. The sample includes roughly 2.4 million clones, 95% of them seen just once. The chain employs TRBV6-9 and TRBJ2-1; 11 bases map to TRBD2. The source material was naive CD4+ T cells sorted from blood. Documented subset: CD45RA+ positively selected. This TCR was recovered from a young man in good health. CDR3 protein: CASSHPRASGRSSYNEQFF. CDR3 coding DNA: TGTGCCAGCAGCCATCCTAGGGCTAGCGGGAGGAGCTCCTACAATGAGCAGTTCTTC.